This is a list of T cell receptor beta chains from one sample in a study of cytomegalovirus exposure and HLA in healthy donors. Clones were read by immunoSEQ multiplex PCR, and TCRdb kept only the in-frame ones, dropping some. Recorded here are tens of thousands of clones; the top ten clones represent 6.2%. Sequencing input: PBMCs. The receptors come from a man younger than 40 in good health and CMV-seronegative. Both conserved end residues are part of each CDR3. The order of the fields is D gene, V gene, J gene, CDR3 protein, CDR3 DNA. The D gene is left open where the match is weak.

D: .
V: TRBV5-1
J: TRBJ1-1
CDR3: CASQIEPRGSTEAFF
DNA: TGCGCCAGCCAGATTGAACCTCGGGGATCCACTGAAGCTTTCTTT

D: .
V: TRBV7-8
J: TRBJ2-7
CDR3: CASSGGVAGSSYEQYF
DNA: TGTGCCAGCAGTGGAGGGGTGGCAGGGAGCTCCTACGAGCAGTACTTC

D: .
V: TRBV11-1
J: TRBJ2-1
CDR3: CASSFSRDNEQFF
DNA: TGTGCCAGCAGCTTCTCCCGAGACAATGAGCAGTTCTTC

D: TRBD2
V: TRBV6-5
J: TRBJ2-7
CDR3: CASRISGGAYEQYF
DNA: TGTGCCAGCAGGATTAGCGGGGGGGCCTACGAGCAGTACTTC

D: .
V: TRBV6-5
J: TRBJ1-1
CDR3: CASMAGWNTEAFF
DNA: TGTGCCAGCATGGCAGGTTGGAACACTGAAGCTTTCTTT

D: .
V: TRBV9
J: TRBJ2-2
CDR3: CASSVTSRPNTGELFF
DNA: TGTGCCAGCAGCGTAACTAGCAGGCCGAACACCGGGGAGCTGTTTTTT

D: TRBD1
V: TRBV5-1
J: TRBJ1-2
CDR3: CASSLVAGQGADGYTF
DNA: TGCGCCAGCAGCTTGGTGGCGGGACAGGGGGCGGATGGCTACACCTTC

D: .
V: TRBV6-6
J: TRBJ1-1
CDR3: CASSYGQMSNTEAFF
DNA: TGTGCCAGCAGTTACGGACAGATGAGCAACACTGAAGCTTTCTTT

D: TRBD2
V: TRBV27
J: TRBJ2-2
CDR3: CASARLAGGVTGELFF
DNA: TGTGCCAGCGCCCGACTAGCGGGAGGCGTCACCGGGGAGCTGTTTTTT

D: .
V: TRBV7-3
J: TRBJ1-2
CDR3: CASSYDAGKGYTF
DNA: TGTGCCAGCAGCTACGACGCGGGGAAAGGCTACACCTTC

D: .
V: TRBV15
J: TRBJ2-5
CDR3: CATSSPFGRGPLPQETQYF
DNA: TGTGCCACCAGCTCTCCCTTTGGGCGGGGGCCCTTGCCACAAGAGACCCAGTACTTC

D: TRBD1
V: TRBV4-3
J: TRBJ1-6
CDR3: CASSQEAWDRGSPLHF
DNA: TGCGCCAGCAGCCAAGAGGCCTGGGACAGGGGTTCACCCCTCCACTTT

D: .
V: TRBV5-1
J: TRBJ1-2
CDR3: CASSLRAGVGYGYTF
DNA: TGCGCCAGCAGCTTGCGGGCAGGGGTTGGCTATGGCTACACCTTC

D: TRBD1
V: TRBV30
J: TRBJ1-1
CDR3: CAWSTGQGVYTEAFF
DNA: TGTGCCTGGAGTACCGGACAGGGTGTCTACACTGAAGCTTTCTTT

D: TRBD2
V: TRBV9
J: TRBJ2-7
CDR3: CASTPASGGYEQYF
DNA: TGTGCCAGCACCCCCGCTAGCGGGGGCTACGAGCAGTACTTC

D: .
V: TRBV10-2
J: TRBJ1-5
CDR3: CASSPQTVYSNQPQHF
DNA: TGCGCCAGCAGCCCTCAGACAGTGTATAGCAATCAGCCCCAGCATTTT

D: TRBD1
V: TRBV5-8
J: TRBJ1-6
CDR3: CASSRGQGWNSPLHF
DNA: TGTGCCAGCAGCAGGGGACAGGGTTGGAATTCACCCCTCCACTTT

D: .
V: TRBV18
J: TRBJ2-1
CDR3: CASSKGDLNNEQFF
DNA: TGTGCCAGCTCAAAAGGGGATCTCAACAATGAGCAGTTCTTC

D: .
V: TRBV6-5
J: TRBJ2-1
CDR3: CASSASGDNEQFF
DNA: TGTGCCAGCAGCGCCAGTGGTGACAATGAGCAGTTCTTC

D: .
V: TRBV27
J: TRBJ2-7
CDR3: CASSLADSYEQYF
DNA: TGTGCCAGCAGTTTGGCGGACTCCTACGAGCAGTACTTC

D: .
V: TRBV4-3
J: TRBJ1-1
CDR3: CASSQERGGTEAFF
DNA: TGCGCCAGCAGCCAGGAAAGGGGAGGCACTGAAGCTTTCTTT

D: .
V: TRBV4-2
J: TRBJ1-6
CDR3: CASSQEGRSNSPLHF
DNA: TGTGCCAGCAGCCAAGAGGGCAGAAGCAATTCACCCCTCCACTTT

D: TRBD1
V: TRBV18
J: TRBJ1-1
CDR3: CASSPRVDRVNTEAFF
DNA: TGTGCCAGCTCACCACGTGTGGACAGGGTGAACACTGAAGCTTTCTTT

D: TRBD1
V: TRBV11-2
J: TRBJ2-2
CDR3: CASSSGTGPGELFF
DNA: TGTGCCAGCAGCTCGGGGACAGGGCCCGGGGAGCTGTTTTTT

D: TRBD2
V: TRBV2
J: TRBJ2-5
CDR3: CASSGEGGETQYF
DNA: TGTGCCAGCAGTGGGGAGGGTGGGGAGACCCAGTACTTC

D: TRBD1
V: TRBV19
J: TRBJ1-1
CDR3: CASRDRGPTEAFF
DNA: TGTGCCAGTAGAGACAGGGGCCCGACTGAAGCTTTCTTT

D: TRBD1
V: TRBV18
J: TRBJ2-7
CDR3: CASSPFRQGALLSYEQYF
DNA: TGTGCCAGCTCACCATTTCGTCAGGGGGCACTGCTCTCCTACGAGCAGTACTTC

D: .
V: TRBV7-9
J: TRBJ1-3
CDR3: CASSLTASGNTIYF
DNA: TGTGCCAGCAGCCTTACAGCCTCTGGAAACACCATATATTTT

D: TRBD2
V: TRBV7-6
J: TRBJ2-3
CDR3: CASSEALAGSTDTQYF
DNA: TGTGCCAGCAGCGAGGCCCTAGCGGGGAGCACAGATACGCAGTATTTT

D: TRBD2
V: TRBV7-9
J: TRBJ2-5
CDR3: CASSPTGTSGGKETQYF
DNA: TGTGCCAGCAGCCCGACTGGGACTAGCGGGGGTAAAGAGACCCAGTACTTC

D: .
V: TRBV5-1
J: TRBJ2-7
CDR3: CASTPAGSYEQYF
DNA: TGCGCCAGCACCCCGGCAGGCTCCTACGAGCAGTACTTC

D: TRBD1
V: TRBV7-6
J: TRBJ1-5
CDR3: CASSSGQSQPQHF
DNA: TGTGCCAGCAGCTCGGGACAGTCCCAGCCCCAGCATTTT

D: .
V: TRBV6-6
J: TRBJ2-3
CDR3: CASSYLPSDTQYF
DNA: TGTGCCAGCAGTTACCTCCCGTCAGATACGCAGTATTTT

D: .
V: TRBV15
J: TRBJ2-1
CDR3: CATSSLYNEQFF
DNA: TGTGCCACCAGCTCTCTGTACAATGAGCAGTTCTTC

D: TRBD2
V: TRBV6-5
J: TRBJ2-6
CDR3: CASSPSGTGANVLTF
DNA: TGTGCCAGCAGTCCTAGCGGGACTGGGGCCAACGTCCTGACTTTC

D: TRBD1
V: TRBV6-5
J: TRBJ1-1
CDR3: CACQGVKNTEAFF
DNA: TGTGCCTGCCAGGGGGTAAAGAACACTGAAGCTTTCTTT

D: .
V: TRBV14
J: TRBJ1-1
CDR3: CASSDKQGWGTEAFF
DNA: TGTGCCAGCAGCGATAAACAGGGTTGGGGCACTGAAGCTTTCTTT

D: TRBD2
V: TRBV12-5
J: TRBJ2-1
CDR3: CASGSGLAGGREQFF
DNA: TGTGCTAGTGGTTCGGGACTAGCGGGAGGTCGTGAGCAGTTCTTC

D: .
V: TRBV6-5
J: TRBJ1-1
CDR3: CASSYQKLNAEAFF
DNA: TGTGCCAGCAGTTACCAGAAATTGAACGCTGAAGCTTTCTTT

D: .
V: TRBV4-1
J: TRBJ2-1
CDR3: CASSQDPGGYNEQFF
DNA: TGCGCCAGCAGCCAAGATCCAGGCGGGTACAATGAGCAGTTCTTC

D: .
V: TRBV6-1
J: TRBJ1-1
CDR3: CASTEVGRDTEAFF
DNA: TGTGCCAGCACGGAGGTGGGCAGAGACACTGAAGCTTTCTTT

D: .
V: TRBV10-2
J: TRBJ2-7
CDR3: CASGRGEYEQYF
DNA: TGCGCCAGCGGGAGGGGGGAGTACGAGCAGTACTTC

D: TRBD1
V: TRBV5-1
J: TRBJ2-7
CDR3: CASSPGYRDRGFHEQYF
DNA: TGCGCCAGCAGCCCGGGTTACCGGGACAGGGGCTTCCACGAGCAGTACTTC

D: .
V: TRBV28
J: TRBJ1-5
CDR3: CASSTRTYSNQPQHF
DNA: TGTGCCAGCAGTACCAGGACTTACAGCAATCAGCCCCAGCATTTT

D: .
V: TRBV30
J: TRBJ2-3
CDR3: CAWSVRSTDTQYF
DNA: TGTGCCTGGAGTGTACGGAGCACAGATACGCAGTATTTT

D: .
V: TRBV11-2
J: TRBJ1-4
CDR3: CASSLVSPGEEKLFF
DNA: TGTGCCAGCAGCTTAGTGTCCCCAGGGGAAGAAAAACTGTTTTTT

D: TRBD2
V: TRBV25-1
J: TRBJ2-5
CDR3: CASRGPGTGGQTQYF
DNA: TGTGCCAGCCGTGGACCCGGGACGGGGGGACAGACCCAGTACTTC

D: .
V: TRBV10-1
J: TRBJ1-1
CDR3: CASSETTGHYFGFF
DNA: TGCGCCAGCAGTGAGACAACAGGTCATTACTTTGGTTTCTTT

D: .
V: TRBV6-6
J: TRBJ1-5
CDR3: CASSPRPDGSNQPQHF
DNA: TGTGCCAGCAGCCCTAGACCCGACGGTAGCAATCAGCCCCAGCATTTT

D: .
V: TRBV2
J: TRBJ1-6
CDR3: CASSQGQGNSPLHF
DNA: TGTGCCAGCAGCCAGGGGCAGGGGAATTCACCCCTCCACTTT

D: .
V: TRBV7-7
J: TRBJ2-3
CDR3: CASSRGGTRGRDTQYF
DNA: TGTGCCAGCAGTAGAGGGGGCACCCGGGGGAGAGATACGCAGTATTTT

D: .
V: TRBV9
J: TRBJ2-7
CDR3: CASSPMILGRSYEQYF
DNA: TGTGCCAGCAGCCCGATGATTCTTGGCAGGTCCTACGAGCAGTACTTC

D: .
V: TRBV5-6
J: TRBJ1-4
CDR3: CASSLGGKRKLFF
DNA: TGTGCCAGCAGCTTGGGGGGCAAGAGAAAACTGTTTTTT

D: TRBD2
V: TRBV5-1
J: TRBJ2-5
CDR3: CASGVFSGSGETQYF
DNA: TGCGCCAGCGGTGTCTTTAGCGGGAGTGGGGAGACCCAGTACTTC

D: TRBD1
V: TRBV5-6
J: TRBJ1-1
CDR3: CASSGTGTVNTEAFF
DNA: TGTGCCAGCAGCGGAACCGGGACAGTGAACACTGAAGCTTTCTTT

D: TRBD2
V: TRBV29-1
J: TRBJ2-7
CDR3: CSVEEVGEGYEQYF
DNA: TGCAGCGTTGAAGAAGTGGGGGAGGGCTACGAGCAGTACTTC

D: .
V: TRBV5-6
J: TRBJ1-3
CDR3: CASSRPPSGNTIYF
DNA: TGTGCCAGCAGCCGTCCCCCCTCTGGAAACACCATATATTTT